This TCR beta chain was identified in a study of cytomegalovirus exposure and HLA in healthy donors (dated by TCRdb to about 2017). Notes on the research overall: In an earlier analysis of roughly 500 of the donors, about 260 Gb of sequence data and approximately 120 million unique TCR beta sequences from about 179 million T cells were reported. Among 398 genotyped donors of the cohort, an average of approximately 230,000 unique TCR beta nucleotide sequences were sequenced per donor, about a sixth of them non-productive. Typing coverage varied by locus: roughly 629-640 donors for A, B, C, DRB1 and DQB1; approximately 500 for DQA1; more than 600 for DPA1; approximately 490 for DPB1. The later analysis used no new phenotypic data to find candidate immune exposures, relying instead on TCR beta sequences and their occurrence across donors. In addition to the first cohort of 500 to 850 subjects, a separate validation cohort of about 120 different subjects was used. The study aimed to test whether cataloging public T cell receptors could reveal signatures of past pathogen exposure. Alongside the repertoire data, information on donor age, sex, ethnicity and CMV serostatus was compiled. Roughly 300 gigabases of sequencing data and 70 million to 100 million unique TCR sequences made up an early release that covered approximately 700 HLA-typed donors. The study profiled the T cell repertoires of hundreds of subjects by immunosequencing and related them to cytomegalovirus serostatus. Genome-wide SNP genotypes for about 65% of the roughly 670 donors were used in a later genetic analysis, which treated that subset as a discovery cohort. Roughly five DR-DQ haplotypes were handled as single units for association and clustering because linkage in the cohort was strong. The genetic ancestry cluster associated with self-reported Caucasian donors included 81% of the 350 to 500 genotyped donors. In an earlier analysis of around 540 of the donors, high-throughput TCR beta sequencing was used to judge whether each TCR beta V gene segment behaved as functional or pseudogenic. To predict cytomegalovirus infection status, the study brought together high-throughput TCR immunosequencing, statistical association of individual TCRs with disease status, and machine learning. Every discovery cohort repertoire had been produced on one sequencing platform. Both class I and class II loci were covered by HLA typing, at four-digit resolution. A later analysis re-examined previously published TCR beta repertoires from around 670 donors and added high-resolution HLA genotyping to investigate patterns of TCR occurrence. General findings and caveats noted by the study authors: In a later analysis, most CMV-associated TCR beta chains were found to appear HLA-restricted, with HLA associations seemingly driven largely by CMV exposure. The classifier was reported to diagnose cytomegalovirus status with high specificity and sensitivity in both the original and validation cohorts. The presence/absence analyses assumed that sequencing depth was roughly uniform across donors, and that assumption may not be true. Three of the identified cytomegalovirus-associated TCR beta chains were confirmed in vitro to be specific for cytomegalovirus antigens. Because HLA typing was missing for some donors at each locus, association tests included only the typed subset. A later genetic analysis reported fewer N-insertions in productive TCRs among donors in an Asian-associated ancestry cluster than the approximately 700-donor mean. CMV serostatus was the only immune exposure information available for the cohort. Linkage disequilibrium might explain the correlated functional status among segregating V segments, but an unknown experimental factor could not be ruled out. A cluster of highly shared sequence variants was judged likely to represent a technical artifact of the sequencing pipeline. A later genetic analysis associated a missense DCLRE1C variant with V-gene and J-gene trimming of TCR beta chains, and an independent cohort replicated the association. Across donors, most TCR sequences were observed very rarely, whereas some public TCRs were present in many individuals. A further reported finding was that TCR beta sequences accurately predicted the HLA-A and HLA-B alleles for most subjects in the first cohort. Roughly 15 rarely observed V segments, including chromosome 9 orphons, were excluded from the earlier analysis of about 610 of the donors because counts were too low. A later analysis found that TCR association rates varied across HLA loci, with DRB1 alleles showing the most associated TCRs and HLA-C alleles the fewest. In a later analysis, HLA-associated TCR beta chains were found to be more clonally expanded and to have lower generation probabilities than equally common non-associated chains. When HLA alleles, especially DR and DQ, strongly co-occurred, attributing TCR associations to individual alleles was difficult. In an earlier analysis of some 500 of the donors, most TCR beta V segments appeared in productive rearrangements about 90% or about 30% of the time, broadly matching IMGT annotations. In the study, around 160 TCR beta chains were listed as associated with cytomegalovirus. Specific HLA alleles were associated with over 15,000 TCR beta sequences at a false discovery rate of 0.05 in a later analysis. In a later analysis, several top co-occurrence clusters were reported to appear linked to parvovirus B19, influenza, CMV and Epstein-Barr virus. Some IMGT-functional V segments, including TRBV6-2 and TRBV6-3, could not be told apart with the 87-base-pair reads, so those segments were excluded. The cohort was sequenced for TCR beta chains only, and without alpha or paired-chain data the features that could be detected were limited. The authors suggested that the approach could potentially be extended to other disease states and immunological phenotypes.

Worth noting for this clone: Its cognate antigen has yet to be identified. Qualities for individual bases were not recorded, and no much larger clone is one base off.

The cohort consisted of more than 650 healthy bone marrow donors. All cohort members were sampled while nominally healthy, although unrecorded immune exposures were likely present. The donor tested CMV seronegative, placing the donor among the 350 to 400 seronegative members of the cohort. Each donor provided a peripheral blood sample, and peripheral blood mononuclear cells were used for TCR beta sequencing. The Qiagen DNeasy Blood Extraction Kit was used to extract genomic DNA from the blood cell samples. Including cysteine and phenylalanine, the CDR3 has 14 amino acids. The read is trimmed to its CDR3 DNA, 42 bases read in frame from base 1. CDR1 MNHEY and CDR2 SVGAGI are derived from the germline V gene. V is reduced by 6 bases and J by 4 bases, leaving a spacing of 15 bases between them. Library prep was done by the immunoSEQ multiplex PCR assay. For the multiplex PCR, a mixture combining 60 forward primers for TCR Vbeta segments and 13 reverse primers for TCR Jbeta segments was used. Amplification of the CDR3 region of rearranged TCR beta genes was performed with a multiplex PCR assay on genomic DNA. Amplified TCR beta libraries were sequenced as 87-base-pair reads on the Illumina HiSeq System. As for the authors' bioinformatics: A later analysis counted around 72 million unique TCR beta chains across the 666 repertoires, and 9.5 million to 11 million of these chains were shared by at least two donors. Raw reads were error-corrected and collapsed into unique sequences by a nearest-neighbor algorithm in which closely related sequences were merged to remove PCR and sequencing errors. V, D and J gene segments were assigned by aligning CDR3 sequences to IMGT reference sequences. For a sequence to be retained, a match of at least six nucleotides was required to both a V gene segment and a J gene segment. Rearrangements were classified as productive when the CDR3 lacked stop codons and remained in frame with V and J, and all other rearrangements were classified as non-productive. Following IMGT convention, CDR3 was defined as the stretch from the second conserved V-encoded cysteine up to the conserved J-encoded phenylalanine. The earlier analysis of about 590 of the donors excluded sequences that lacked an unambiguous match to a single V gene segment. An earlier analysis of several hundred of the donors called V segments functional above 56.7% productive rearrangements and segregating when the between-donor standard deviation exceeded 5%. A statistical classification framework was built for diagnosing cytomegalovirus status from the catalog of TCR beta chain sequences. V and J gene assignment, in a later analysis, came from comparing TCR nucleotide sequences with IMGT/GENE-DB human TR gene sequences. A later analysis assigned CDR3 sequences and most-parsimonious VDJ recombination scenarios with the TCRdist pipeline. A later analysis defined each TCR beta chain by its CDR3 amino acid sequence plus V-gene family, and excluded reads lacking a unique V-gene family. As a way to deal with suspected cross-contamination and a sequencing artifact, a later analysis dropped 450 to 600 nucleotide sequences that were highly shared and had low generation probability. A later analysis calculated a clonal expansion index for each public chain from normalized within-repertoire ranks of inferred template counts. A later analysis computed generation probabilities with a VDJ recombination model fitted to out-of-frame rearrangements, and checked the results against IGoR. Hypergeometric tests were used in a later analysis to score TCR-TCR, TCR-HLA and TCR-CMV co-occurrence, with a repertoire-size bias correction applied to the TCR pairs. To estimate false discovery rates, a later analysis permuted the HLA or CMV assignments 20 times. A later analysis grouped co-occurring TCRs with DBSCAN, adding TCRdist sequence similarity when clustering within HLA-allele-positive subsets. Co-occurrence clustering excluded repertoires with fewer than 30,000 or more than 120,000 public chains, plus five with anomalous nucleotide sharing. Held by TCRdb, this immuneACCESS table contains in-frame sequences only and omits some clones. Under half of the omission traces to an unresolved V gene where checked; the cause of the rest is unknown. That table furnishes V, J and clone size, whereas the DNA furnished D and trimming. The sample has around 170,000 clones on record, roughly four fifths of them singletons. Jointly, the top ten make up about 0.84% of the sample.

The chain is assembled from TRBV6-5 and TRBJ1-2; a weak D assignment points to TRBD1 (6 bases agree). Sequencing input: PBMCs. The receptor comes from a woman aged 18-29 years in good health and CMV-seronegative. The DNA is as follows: TGTGCCAGCAGCCCCAGGGGTCCAGGCTATGGCTACACCTTC. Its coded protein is CASSPRGPGYGYTF.